A selection of T cell receptor beta chains follows, all from one sample in a study of identifying expanded T cells in peripheral blood. Assay used: immunoSEQ multiplex PCR; TCRdb lists only in-frame clones, some missing. The data contain tens of thousands of clones, just under 85% of them singletons. Sequenced material: blood. All receptors come from a person aged 18 to 70 in good health. Both conserved end residues are part of each CDR3. The D gene is left open where the match is weak. Only part of the rows carry a size: once, few, many, or a class if the clone is expanded.

j_gene: TRBJ1-4; abundance: -; d_gene: -; v_gene: TRBV7-2; CDR3aa: CASSLEQGQKLFF; CDR3nt: TGTGCCAGCAGCTTAGAACAGGGTCAAAAACTGTTTTTT
j_gene: TRBJ1-5; abundance: -; d_gene: -; v_gene: TRBV5-8; CDR3aa: CASSLVRGGWPPQHF; CDR3nt: TGTGCCAGCAGCTTGGTAAGGGGGGGTTGGCCGCCCCAGCATTTT
j_gene: TRBJ2-7; abundance: -; d_gene: -; v_gene: TRBV28; CDR3aa: CASRPTDWYSSYEQYF; CDR3nt: TGTGCCAGCAGGCCGACAGACTGGTACAGCTCCTACGAGCAGTACTTC
j_gene: TRBJ2-7; abundance: -; d_gene: -; v_gene: TRBV5-1; CDR3aa: CASSLVASNYEQYF; CDR3nt: TGCGCCAGCAGCTTGGTCGCGTCTAACTACGAGCAGTACTTC
j_gene: TRBJ2-5; abundance: medium-sized; d_gene: TRBD1; v_gene: TRBV10-3; CDR3aa: CAISSDRGFQETQYF; CDR3nt: TGTGCCATCAGTTCCGACAGGGGGTTCCAAGAGACCCAGTACTTC
j_gene: TRBJ2-5; abundance: -; d_gene: TRBD1; v_gene: TRBV7-7; CDR3aa: CASSLETGFQAETQYF; CDR3nt: TGTGCTAGCAGCTTAGAGACAGGGTTTCAAGCAGAGACCCAGTACTTC
j_gene: TRBJ2-1; abundance: few; d_gene: TRBD1; v_gene: TRBV18; CDR3aa: CASSPLAGQGHNEQFF; CDR3nt: TGTGCCAGCTCACCATTAGCGGGACAGGGGCACAATGAGCAGTTCTTC
j_gene: TRBJ2-7; abundance: -; d_gene: -; v_gene: TRBV29-1; CDR3aa: CSVSQHEQYF; CDR3nt: TGCAGCGTCTCCCAACACGAGCAGTACTTC
j_gene: TRBJ1-2; abundance: -; d_gene: TRBD1; v_gene: TRBV18; CDR3aa: CASSPGTGEAYGYTF; CDR3nt: TGTGCCAGCTCACCTGGGACAGGGGAGGCCTATGGCTACACCTTC
j_gene: TRBJ1-2; abundance: -; d_gene: -; v_gene: TRBV5-6; CDR3aa: CASSSSGYGYTF; CDR3nt: TGTGCCAGCAGTTCTTCAGGCTATGGCTACACCTTC
j_gene: TRBJ2-3; abundance: -; d_gene: -; v_gene: TRBV13; CDR3aa: CASSLDRGGGADTQYF; CDR3nt: TGTGCCAGCAGCTTAGATCGGGGAGGAGGGGCAGATACGCAGTATTTT
j_gene: TRBJ1-2; abundance: -; d_gene: TRBD1; v_gene: TRBV7-2; CDR3aa: CAIRTGWGYGYTF; CDR3nt: TGTGCCATCCGGACAGGGTGGGGCTATGGCTACACCTTC
j_gene: TRBJ1-3; abundance: once; d_gene: -; v_gene: TRBV28; CDR3aa: CASSLMAGGNTIYF; CDR3nt: TGTGCCAGCAGTTTAATGGCAGGGGGAAACACCATATATTTT
j_gene: TRBJ2-1; abundance: -; d_gene: -; v_gene: TRBV13; CDR3aa: CASKLASNNEQFF; CDR3nt: TGTGCCAGCAAGTTAGCGAGTAACAATGAGCAGTTCTTC
j_gene: TRBJ2-4; abundance: -; d_gene: -; v_gene: TRBV7-2; CDR3aa: CASSRGAKNIQYF; CDR3nt: TGTGCCAGCAGCCGCGGGGCCAAAAACATTCAGTACTTC
j_gene: TRBJ1-5; abundance: once; d_gene: -; v_gene: TRBV7-2; CDR3aa: CASSSLSTDQPQHF; CDR3nt: TGTGCCAGCAGCTCTCTATCAACCGATCAGCCCCAGCATTTT
j_gene: TRBJ2-2; abundance: -; d_gene: -; v_gene: TRBV7-2; CDR3aa: CASSPDPIDGNTGELFF; CDR3nt: TGTGCCAGCAGCCCCGACCCGATTGACGGAAACACCGGGGAGCTGTTTTTT
j_gene: TRBJ1-3; abundance: -; d_gene: -; v_gene: TRBV5-4; CDR3aa: CASSFSANSGNTIYF; CDR3nt: TGTGCCAGCAGCTTTTCAGCCAACTCTGGAAACACCATATATTTT
j_gene: TRBJ2-7; abundance: -; d_gene: TRBD2; v_gene: TRBV28; CDR3aa: CASRPGLSYEQYF; CDR3nt: TGTGCCAGCAGGCCGGGACTATCCTACGAGCAGTACTTC
j_gene: TRBJ2-6; abundance: -; d_gene: TRBD1; v_gene: TRBV7-8; CDR3aa: CASSHWAPTGDQSGANVLTF; CDR3nt: TGTGCCAGCAGTCATTGGGCGCCAACAGGGGACCAATCTGGGGCCAACGTCCTGACTTTC
j_gene: TRBJ2-1; abundance: -; d_gene: -; v_gene: TRBV7-9; CDR3aa: CASTQGQGGSYNEQFF; CDR3nt: TGTGCCAGCACCCAGGGGCAGGGGGGATCCTACAATGAGCAGTTCTTC
j_gene: TRBJ2-1; abundance: few; d_gene: TRBD2; v_gene: TRBV6-4; CDR3aa: CASSLGLAGINEQFF; CDR3nt: TGTGCCAGCAGCCTCGGACTAGCGGGAATTAATGAGCAGTTCTTC
j_gene: TRBJ2-3; abundance: -; d_gene: -; v_gene: TRBV6-1; CDR3aa: CASSENRQDTDTQYF; CDR3nt: TGTGCCAGCAGTGAAAATCGACAGGACACAGATACGCAGTATTTT
j_gene: TRBJ2-5; abundance: -; d_gene: -; v_gene: TRBV7-2; CDR3aa: CASSFSQETQYF; CDR3nt: TGTGCCAGCAGCTTCTCCCAAGAGACCCAGTACTTC
j_gene: TRBJ1-2; abundance: -; d_gene: -; v_gene: TRBV19; CDR3aa: CASIEGGLGYGYTF; CDR3nt: TGTGCCAGTATAGAAGGCGGCCTCGGGTATGGCTACACCTTC
j_gene: TRBJ2-5; abundance: -; d_gene: -; v_gene: TRBV11-2; CDR3aa: CASSLNPGLRETQYF; CDR3nt: TGTGCCAGCAGCTTAAACCCGGGACTCAGAGAGACCCAGTACTTC
j_gene: TRBJ2-7; abundance: few; d_gene: -; v_gene: TRBV6-1; CDR3aa: CASSKTLALGYEQYF; CDR3nt: TGTGCCAGCAGTAAAACGCTAGCGTTGGGCTACGAGCAGTACTTC
j_gene: TRBJ2-7; abundance: once; d_gene: -; v_gene: TRBV27; CDR3aa: CASSLRDEQYF; CDR3nt: TGTGCCAGCAGTCTTCGCGACGAGCAGTACTTC
j_gene: TRBJ2-3; abundance: -; d_gene: TRBD1; v_gene: TRBV7-2; CDR3aa: CASSGGTGGYTQYF; CDR3nt: TGTGCCAGCAGCGGAGGGACAGGGGGATATACGCAGTATTTT
j_gene: TRBJ2-7; abundance: -; d_gene: TRBD1; v_gene: TRBV2; CDR3aa: CASRRQGAYEQYF; CDR3nt: TGTGCCAGCAGGAGACAGGGGGCCTACGAGCAGTACTTC
j_gene: TRBJ2-2; abundance: -; d_gene: TRBD1; v_gene: TRBV19; CDR3aa: CASSLQGGSGELFF; CDR3nt: TGTGCCAGTAGTCTACAGGGGGGTTCCGGGGAGCTGTTTTTT
j_gene: TRBJ2-1; abundance: -; d_gene: -; v_gene: TRBV29-1; CDR3aa: CSVEDRGGTSYNEQFF; CDR3nt: TGCAGCGTTGAAGATCGGGGCGGGACCTCCTACAATGAGCAGTTCTTC
j_gene: TRBJ2-4; abundance: -; d_gene: TRBD2; v_gene: TRBV19; CDR3aa: CASSIGLAGGSKNIQYF; CDR3nt: TGTGCCAGTAGTATTGGGCTAGCGGGAGGATCCAAAAACATTCAGTACTTC
j_gene: TRBJ2-7; abundance: -; d_gene: -; v_gene: TRBV9; CDR3aa: CASSFLSSRNPNEQYF; CDR3nt: TGTGCCAGCAGCTTCCTCTCGTCCAGAAACCCCAACGAGCAGTACTTC
j_gene: TRBJ1-1; abundance: -; d_gene: TRBD1; v_gene: TRBV6-5; CDR3aa: CASRRQGRTEAFF; CDR3nt: TGTGCCAGCAGGAGACAGGGGAGGACTGAAGCTTTCTTT
j_gene: TRBJ2-7; abundance: -; d_gene: TRBD1; v_gene: TRBV11-2; CDR3aa: CASTSGQGAGEQYF; CDR3nt: TGTGCCAGCACCTCGGGACAGGGGGCCGGCGAGCAGTACTTC
j_gene: TRBJ1-1; abundance: -; d_gene: TRBD1; v_gene: TRBV28; CDR3aa: CASSFFGTGASNTEAFF; CDR3nt: TGTGCCAGCAGTTTCTTTGGGACAGGGGCCTCGAACACTGAAGCTTTCTTT
j_gene: TRBJ1-1; abundance: -; d_gene: TRBD1; v_gene: TRBV28; CDR3aa: CASSKTGLLNTEAFF; CDR3nt: TGTGCCAGCAGTAAGACAGGGCTTTTGAACACTGAAGCTTTCTTT
j_gene: TRBJ2-1; abundance: -; d_gene: -; v_gene: TRBV19; CDR3aa: CASSRLAHNEQFF; CDR3nt: TGTGCCAGTAGTAGATTAGCTCACAATGAGCAGTTCTTC
j_gene: TRBJ2-7; abundance: -; d_gene: TRBD1; v_gene: TRBV7-3; CDR3aa: CASSRDRAGEQYF; CDR3nt: TGTGCCAGCAGCCGAGACAGGGCGGGCGAGCAGTACTTC
j_gene: TRBJ2-2; abundance: -; d_gene: TRBD1; v_gene: TRBV5-1; CDR3aa: CASSSGTGGTGELFF; CDR3nt: TGCGCCAGCAGCAGTGGGACAGGGGGAACCGGGGAGCTGTTTTTT
j_gene: TRBJ1-1; abundance: -; d_gene: -; v_gene: TRBV29-1; CDR3aa: CSVESRENTEAFF; CDR3nt: TGCAGCGTTGAATCACGGGAGAATACTGAAGCTTTCTTT
j_gene: TRBJ2-1; abundance: -; d_gene: -; v_gene: TRBV5-1; CDR3aa: CASSFGAGSSYNEQFF; CDR3nt: TGCGCCAGCAGCTTCGGGGCGGGGAGCTCCTACAATGAGCAGTTCTTC